The clone carrying this T cell receptor beta chain occurred many times. Antigen unknown. This specimen belongs to a study of metastatic and nonmetastatic thyroid tumors. Whole-study context: It was across blood and tumor or nodule tissue from malignant and benign thyroid patients that repertoires were compared.

In the original processing: Clinicopathological groups of papillary thyroid cancer showed CDR3 differences that were used to build a distant-metastasis classifier. TCRdb recomputed clones from the PCR reads via MiXCR. What appears here as the V and J calls and clone size reflects TCRdb's work, not the paper's. In the table there are 15,000 or so clones, around 10% of which are singletons. V gave up 3 bases and J gave up 3 bases; unmatched junction bases: 6. CDR1 and CDR2 (germline): DFQATT, SNEGSKA (reference sequence). CDR3 length equals 15 residues. Each patient came to thyroid surgery without any prior treatment (of any kind). Study-wide results and caveats: For both blood and tumor, malignant thyroid tumors reportedly showed significantly higher TCR beta diversity than benign nodules did.

The origin of this receptor is a female donor with papillary thyroid cancer or a benign thyroid nodule (not recorded which). Some clones in this sample may be carry-over from other donors' samples. The sample taken for sequencing was blood. The V and J genes are TRBV20-1 and TRBJ2-3, with TRBD2 identical over 10 bases. The CDR3 loop is CSASPTSGKTDTQYF. CDR3 nucleotides: TGCAGTGCTAGTCCCACTAGCGGGAAGACAGATACGCAGTATTTT.